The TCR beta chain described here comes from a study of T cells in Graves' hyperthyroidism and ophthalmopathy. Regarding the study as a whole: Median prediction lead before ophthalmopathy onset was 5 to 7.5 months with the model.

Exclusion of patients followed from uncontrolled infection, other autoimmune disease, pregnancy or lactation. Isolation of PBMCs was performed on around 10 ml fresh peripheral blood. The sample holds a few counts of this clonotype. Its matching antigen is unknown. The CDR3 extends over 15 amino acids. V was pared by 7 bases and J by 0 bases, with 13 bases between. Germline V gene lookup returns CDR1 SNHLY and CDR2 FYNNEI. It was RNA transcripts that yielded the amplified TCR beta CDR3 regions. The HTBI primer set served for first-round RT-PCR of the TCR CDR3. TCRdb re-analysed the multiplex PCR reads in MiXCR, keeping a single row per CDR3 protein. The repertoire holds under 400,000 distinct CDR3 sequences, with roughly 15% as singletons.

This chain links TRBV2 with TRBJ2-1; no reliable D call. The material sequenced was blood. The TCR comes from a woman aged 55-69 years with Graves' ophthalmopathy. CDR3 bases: TGTGCCAGCATTGAGACTGACCCCTCCTACAATGAGCAGTTCTTC. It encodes CASIETDPSYNEQFF.